What follows are 32 T cell receptor beta chains derived from one specimen sequenced in a study of regulatory T cells in long-lasting Graves disease (dated by TCRdb to the early 2020s). The time point label, read with the paper, signifies: persistent/refractory GD, antithyroid drugs over 5 years with positive TRAb. For both TCR sequencing and RNA sequencing, RNA was extracted from PBMCs using TRIzol. The receptor library was made with multiplex PCR. The sequencer listed for this sample is Illumina HiSeq 4000. To build TCR beta libraries, CDR3 regions were amplified by Arm-PCR using iRepertoire HTBI primers. Starting from the raw public reads, TCRdb applied fastp trimming at Q25, assembled clones with MiXCR and retained in-frame beta chains. Each entry is one CDR3 protein sequence, shown with its most common DNA and genes. This sample is represented by a few hundred thousand distinct CDR3 sequences; around a fifth of them were singletons. 13% of the sample comes from the top ten.

The starting material was peripheral blood mononuclear cells (PBMCs), obtained when the disease was refractory, from a patient treated with antithyroid drugs. The source of these receptors is a female donor with Graves disease.

The rearrangement uses TRBV19 and TRBJ2-7; TRBD1 aligns across 10 bases. The CDR3 is 15 residues long. Germline CDR1 is LNHDA and CDR2 is SQIVND (reference sequence). The junction had 4 bases not matched to a gene; V was cut back by 3 bases and J by 2 bases. For the CDR3, the DNA is TGTGCCAGTAGTATGGGAGGGACAGGGGCCTACGAGCAGTACTTC. This translates into CASSMGGTGAYEQYF.

This clonotype appeared a few times. Written as DNA, the CDR3 is TGTGCCAGCAGTCGGGACGGGACAAACAAAAACACCATATATTTT. As protein: CASSRDGTNKNTIYF. The chain combines TRBV6-1 with TRBJ1-3; D may be TRBD1 (6 bases). Trimming cost V 5 bases and J 6 bases, with 17 bases left between them. The germline V gene has CDR1 MNHNS and CDR2 SASEGT. CDR3 length: 15 residues.

The V and J genes are TRBV7-9 and TRBJ2-7; D is ambiguous. The germline CDR1 and CDR2 sequences are SEHNR and FQNEAQ (reference sequence). Trimming stripped 4 bases from V and 0 bases from J, with 19 bases between. The CDR3 has 17 amino acids. The CDR3 DNA follows: TGTGCCAGCAGCTCATACCGATACGGACCAATCTCCTACGAGCAGTACTTC. It codes for CASSSYRYGPISYEQYF.

V and J are TRBV3-1 and TRBJ1-2, with a possible D match to TRBD1 (5 bases). Trimming left V 3 bases short and J 1 base short, with 12 bases between. CDR3 size: 15 residues. In germline, CDR1 is LGHDT, CDR2 YNNKEL (reference sequence). CDR3: CASSHQGAFNYGYTF. The CDR3 coding sequence is TGTGCCAGCAGCCATCAGGGTGCATTTAACTATGGCTACACCTTC.

As for this clonotype: A read error may account for a junction end that differs from germline. The chain has TRBV29-1 and TRBJ2-7, with TRBD2 matching over 10 bases. Germline CDR1 SQVTM, CDR2 ANQGSEA. The length of the CDR3 is 16 residues. The CDR3 DNA reads as TGCGGCGTTGAAGATCAATCTAGCGGGAGACGATACGAGCAGTACTTC. Its translation: CGVEDQSSGRRYEQYF.

As regards this clonotype: A much larger clone sits a single nucleotide away, making a read error possible. The chain is built from TRBV3-1 and TRBJ1-2; TRBD1 agrees at 7 bases. The CDR3 consists of 14 residues. CDR1 is LGHDT, CDR2 YNNKEL, per germline (reference sequence). V shed 4 bases and J 7 bases; nucleotides not matched to a gene: 9. Here the CDR3 reads CASSLLPGDSGYTF. In nucleotides, the CDR3 is TGTGCCAGCAGCCTTCTGCCAGGGGACAGTGGCTACACCTTC.

This clonotype came up a few times. J is TRBJ1-1 and V is TRBV20-1, with 10 positions matching TRBD1. The germline V gene has CDR1 DFQATT and CDR2 SNEGSKA (reference sequence). V dropped 5 bases and J dropped 1; count of bases not matched to a gene: 4. This CDR3 is built from 14 residues. In nucleotides, the CDR3 is TGCAGTGCTCAGACAGGGGGCGGGAACACTGAAGCTTTCTTT. Translated: CSAQTGGGNTEAFF.

This clonotype was counted many times. The V and J genes are TRBV2 and TRBJ1-6; the D gene is possibly TRBD1 (6 bases). V shed 11 bases and J shed 10 bases, with 33 bases lying between them. CDR3 length equals 18 residues. Per the germline V gene, CDR1 is SNHLY and CDR2 is FYNNEI. CDR3 sequence reads: CAGSDRPPFLGRSSPLHF. The CDR3 DNA reads as TGTGCCGGCTCAGACAGGCCCCCTTTCTTGGGAAGAAGCTCACCCCTCCACTTT.

The rearrangement uses TRBV11-2 and TRBJ1-1; 8 bases are shared with TRBD1. The CDR3 runs 18 residues. Germline V gene data show CDR1 as SGHAT and CDR2 as FQNNGV. V lost 5 bases, J lost 3 bases, and 17 bases stayed unmatched. CDR3 sequence: CASSPQGGRAQGDTEAFF. The CDR3 nucleotides read TGTGCCAGCAGCCCCCAGGGTGGCCGCGCACAGGGGGACACTGAAGCTTTCTTT.

The chain recombines TRBV7-9 with TRBJ2-7, with TRBD1 matching 10 bases. Looked up from germline, CDR1 is SEHNR and CDR2 is FQNEAQ (reference sequence). The CDR3 contains 13 residues. V trimming: 10 bases; J trimming: 5 bases; junction bases outside the gene matches: 8. The CDR3: CATGGQGGDEQYF. CDR3 nucleotide sequence: TGTGCCACCGGTGGACAGGGGGGGGACGAGCAGTACTTC. Drawing the rest from reference TRBV7-9 and TRBJ2-7, the complete variable domain is DTGVSQNPRHKITKRGQNVTFRCDPISEHNRLYWYRQTLGQGPEFLTYFQNEAQLEKSRLLSDRFSAERPKGSFSTLEIQRTEQGDSAMYLCATGGQGGDEQYFGPGTRLTVT.

This clonotype was seen repeatedly, ten times or more. Here the CDR3 reads CASSYGDTEAFF. The CDR3 DNA is TGTGCCAGCAGTTACGGGGACACTGAAGCTTTCTTT. The chain joins TRBV6-5 to TRBJ1-1; D remains ambiguous. Trimming left V 2 bases short and J 3 bases short, with 4 bases between. CDR1 MNHEY and CDR2 SVGAGI come from the germline V gene. This CDR3 comprises 12 residues.

The chain recombines TRBV4-1 with TRBJ2-7, with TRBD1 as a possible D gene (6 bases). This CDR3 has 15 residues. The V end was cut by 2 bases, the J end by 4 bases, with 15 bases between. Germline lookup yields CDR1 MGHRA and CDR2 YSYEKL. The chain's CDR3 is CASSQTPDSRYEQYF. As DNA, the CDR3 is TGCGCCAGCAGCCAAACCCCGGACAGTAGATACGAGCAGTACTTC.

On this clonotype itself: This may come from a read error, since a much larger clone is one base off. The rearrangement uses TRBV24-1 and TRBJ1-1, with D perhaps matching TRBD1 (5 bases). The V gene's germline CDR1 is KGHDR and CDR2 SFDVKD. The CDR3 spans 16 residues. CDR3 amino acids: CATSEGPGRENTEASF. The CDR3 DNA is TGTGCCACCAGTGAGGGACCGGGACGGGAGAACACTGAAGCTTCCTTT.

This clonotype was seen more than once but under ten times. The genes are TRBV18 and TRBJ1-2; maybe TRBD1 (5 bases). The V gene lost 8 bases and the J gene lost 5 bases, with 9 bases spanning the gap. This CDR3 has 11 residues. The germline gives CDR1 KGHSH, CDR2 LQKENI. CDR3 protein: CASTQGYGYTF. In DNA, the CDR3 is TGTGCCAGCACCCAGGGATATGGCTACACCTTC.

Turning to this clonotype: A much bigger clone sits one base away, suggesting this may be a read error. The genes are TRBV6-1 and TRBJ2-7, with a weak D call TRBD1 (5 bases). The germline V gene encodes CDR1 MNHNS and CDR2 SASEGT. The length of the CDR3 is 15 residues. The chain's CDR3 is CASNQRGGASYGQYF. The CDR3 DNA sequence: TGTGCCAGCAACCAAAGGGGCGGCGCCTCCTACGGGCAGTACTTC.

CDR3 DNA sequence: TGTGCCAGCAGTGAAGACGGTAACACCGGGGAGCTGTTTTTT. Protein: CASSEDGNTGELFF. The V gene is TRBV6-2 or TRBV6-3, the J gene TRBJ2-2; no reliable D call. This CDR3 comprises 14 residues. Trimming took 5 bases from V and 2 from J, leaving 9 bases between them. Germline V gene sequence: CDR1 MNHEY, CDR2 SVGEGT.

Concerning this clonotype: A much bigger clone sits one base away, suggesting this may be a read error. The V gene is TRBV7-9, the J gene TRBJ2-7; perhaps TRBD1 as D (6 bases). Germline loops: CDR1 SEHNR, CDR2 FQNEAQ (reference sequence). This CDR3 has 13 residues. The CDR3 DNA is TGTGCCGGCAGCTTGGTTTCAGGGGACGTGCAGTACTTC. Amino acid sequence: CAGSLVSGDVQYF.

This clonotype was detected only a few times. The chain links TRBV20-1 to TRBJ2-2; D could derive from TRBD1 or TRBD2 (5 bases each). The CDR3 loop spans 15 amino acids. Between the trimmed V and J ends, which lost 5 bases and 6 bases, there was a span of 19 bases. Germline values: CDR1 DFQATT, CDR2 SNEGSKA (reference sequence). CDR3 sequence: CSAYPIWGSAGELFF. The CDR3, as DNA: TGCAGTGCTTACCCAATATGGGGGTCGGCCGGGGAGCTGTTTTTT.

J is TRBJ2-4 and V is TRBV13, with 9 bases lining up with TRBD1. The CDR3 is 17 amino acids. V lost 4 bases to trimming and J lost 5 bases; unmatched junction nucleotides: 12. CDR1 is PRHDT and CDR2 is FYEKMQ in the germline V gene (reference sequence). The CDR3 loop is CASSYYPNRGRENIQYF. For the CDR3, the DNA is TGTGCCAGCAGCTACTACCCTAACAGGGGGCGCGAAAACATTCAGTACTTC.

The table lists this clonotype with many counts. The rearrangement joins TRBV29-1 to TRBJ2-5; the D gene is possibly TRBD1 (6 bases). Trimming removed 0 bases at V and 5 bases at J, with 13 bases between. This CDR3 spans 14 amino acids. Germline V CDR1 and CDR2: SQVTM, ANQGSEA. The CDR3, as DNA: TGCAGCGTTGAAGACCACAGGGCGCGTGAGACCCAGTACTTC. Translated, it gives CSVEDHRARETQYF. Supplemented by reference TRBV29-1 and TRBJ2-5, the full variable domain reads SAVISQKPSRDICQRGTSLTIQCQVDSQVTMMFWYRQQPGQSLTLIATANQGSEATYESGFVIDKFPISRPNLTFSTLTVSNMSPEDSSIYLCSVEDHRARETQYFGPGTRLLVL.

V usage is TRBV6-1 and J usage is TRBJ1-1, with D possibly TRBD1 on 5 matching bases. The CDR3 sequence is 14 residues long. Germline values: CDR1 MNHNS, CDR2 SASEGT. V shed 5 bases and J shed 1 base, with 11 bases lying between them. The CDR3 DNA reads TGTGCCAGCAGTCAGACTCAGGGGAACACTGAAGCTTTCTTT. Translating gives CASSQTQGNTEAFF.

This chain connects TRBV28 to TRBJ2-7; 13 bases match TRBD2. There are 16 residues in the CDR3. Germline CDR1 and CDR2: MDHEN and SYDVKM. V shed 3 bases, J shed 5 bases, and the junction held 7 bases outside the gene matches. DNA for the CDR3: TGTGCCAGCAGTTTCGCACTAGCGGGGGGGACGAACGAGCAGTACTTC. This gives the protein CASSFALAGGTNEQYF.

The J gene is TRBJ1-1, the V gene TRBV7-2; the D gene is possibly TRBD1 (6 bases). Trimming removed 5 bases from V and 3 bases from J, with 13 bases in between. CDR1 is SGHTA and CDR2 is FQGNSA in the germline V gene. The CDR3 length is 14 residues. The CDR3 nucleotides are TGTGCCAGCAGCACCTACAGGGTAGACACTGAAGCTTTCTTT. Translation gives CASSTYRVDTEAFF. Full variable domain (rest looked up from reference TRBV7-2 and TRBJ1-1): GAGVSQSPSNKVTEKGKDVELRCDPISGHTALYWYRQSLGQGLEFLIYFQGNSAPDKSGLPSDRFSAERTGGSVSTLTIQRTQQEDSAVYLCASSTYRVDTEAFFGQGTRLTVV.

This clonotype has more than one count but fewer than ten. The chain uses TRBV4-1 and TRBJ2-7; a weak D match, TRBD1 (6 bases). The CDR3 length is 15 residues. Germline CDR1 and CDR2: MGHRA and YSYEKL. V lost 0 bases to trimming and J lost 4 bases, with 13 bases between them. The CDR3 spells CASSQDYQGPYEQYF. CDR3 in DNA: TGCGCCAGCAGCCAAGATTATCAGGGGCCTTACGAGCAGTACTTC.

This clonotype has a handful of counts. V and J are TRBV20-1 and TRBJ1-6, with unresolved D. The CDR3 covers 15 residues. The ends were cut back, 0 bases at V and 4 bases at J, with 10 bases in the middle. Germline V CDR1 and CDR2: DFQATT, SNEGSKA (reference sequence). CDR3 amino acids: CSARDRGAYNSPLHF. The CDR3 region has the DNA TGCAGTGCTAGAGATCGGGGAGCGTATAATTCACCCCTCCACTTT.

This clonotype was detected only a few times. The J gene is TRBJ2-3, the V gene TRBV5-1; no definite D call. The CDR3 is 12 residues long. The V end lost 6 bases, the J end lost 3 bases, and 8 bases lay between the germline ends. Germline V gene data show CDR1 as SGHRS and CDR2 as YFSETQ. CDR3 residues: CASNQETDTQYF. The CDR3 DNA reads TGCGCCAGCAACCAGGAGACAGATACGCAGTATTTT.

This clonotype appeared many times. The chain employs TRBV6-2 or TRBV6-3 and TRBJ1-2; maybe TRBD1 (5 bases). CDR1 and CDR2 (germline): MNHEY, SVGEGT. The CDR3 totals 16 residues. Trimming took 0 bases from V and 2 from J, leaving 13 bases between them. The CDR3 sequence: CASSYSFLTANYGYTF. The CDR3 nucleotides read TGTGCCAGCAGTTACTCCTTTCTGACAGCAAACTATGGCTACACCTTC.

This clonotype was found many times. The V call is TRBV20-1, the J call TRBJ1-2; D is unclear. Deletions cut 3 bases from V and 8 bases from J, with 13 bases between. This CDR3 region has 12 residues. CDR1 is DFQATT and CDR2 is SNEGSKA in the germline V gene (reference sequence). The CDR3 sequence is CSARDPAYGYTF. The DNA of the CDR3 is TGCAGTGCTAGGGACCCCGCGTACGGCTACACCTTC.

The rearrangement joins TRBV6-5 to TRBJ1-5; D uncertain. The CDR3 covers 19 residues. Germline assignment: CDR1 MNHEY and CDR2 SVGAGI. V was shortened by 0 bases and J by 2 bases, with 20 bases between the two germline ends. The CDR3 DNA reads TGTGCCAGCAGTTACTCGATGAAAGGGCGGGTCTGGGGCAATCAGCCCCAGCATTTT. Encoded protein: CASSYSMKGRVWGNQPQHF.

This chain uses TRBV6-5 with TRBJ1-5, with 9 bases lining up with TRBD1. Germline loops: CDR1 MNHEY, CDR2 SVGAGI. The CDR3 has 15 amino acids. Trimming removed 2 bases from V and 7 bases from J; junction bases left unmatched: 6. The CDR3 bases are TGTGCCAGCAGTTACAGAAGGACAGGGGACCAGCCCCAGCATTTT. Its translation: CASSYRRTGDQPQHF.

This clonotype was seen a handful of times. The rearrangement joins TRBV7-3 to TRBJ2-6, with D perhaps matching TRBD1 (5 bases). Germline V gene sequence: CDR1 SGHTA, CDR2 FQGTGA. The V end was cut by 4 bases, the J end by 0 bases, with 22 bases between. This CDR3 has 20 amino acids. As DNA, the CDR3 is TGTGCCAGCAGCTCCCCCGGTGGGGCGACCGACCACTCTGGGGCCAACGTCCTGACTTTC. The encoded protein is CASSSPGGATDHSGANVLTF.

In its sample, this clonotype was seen many times. The chain has TRBV3-1 and TRBJ1-2, with D perhaps TRBD1 (6 bases). V was trimmed by 4 bases and J by 5 bases, leaving 17 bases between them. Per germline, CDR1 LGHDT and CDR2 YNNKEL (reference sequence). The CDR3 is made up of 15 amino acids. The CDR3 protein is CASSLTSDRHYGYTF. In DNA form, the CDR3 reads TGTGCCAGCAGCCTAACTTCCGACAGGCATTATGGCTACACCTTC.